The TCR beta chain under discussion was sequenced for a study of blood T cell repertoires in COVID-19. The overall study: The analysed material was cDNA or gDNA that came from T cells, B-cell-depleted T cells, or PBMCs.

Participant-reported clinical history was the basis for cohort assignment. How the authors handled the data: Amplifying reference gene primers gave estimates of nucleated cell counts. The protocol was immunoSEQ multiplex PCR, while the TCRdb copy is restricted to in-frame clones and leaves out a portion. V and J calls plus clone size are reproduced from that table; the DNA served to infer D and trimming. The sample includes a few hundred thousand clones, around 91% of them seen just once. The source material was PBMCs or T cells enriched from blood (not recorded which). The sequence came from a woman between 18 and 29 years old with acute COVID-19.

The DNA for the CDR3 is TGTGCCAGCAGTTACCACAGGAGTAAGGACTATGGCTACACCTTC. It codes for CASSYHRSKDYGYTF. The chain carries TRBV6-2 or TRBV6-3 and TRBJ1-2; TRBD1 is a possible D gene (5 bases). V lost 2 bases, J lost 3 bases, and 13 bases lay in between. Germline CDR1 and CDR2: MNHEY and SVGEGT. There are 15 residues in the CDR3.